In this sample, the clone carrying this T cell receptor (beta chain) turned up many times. CDR3 length: 15 residues. The V and J ends lost 4 bases and 6 bases, in that order; junction bases with no gene match: 9. The germline CDR1 and CDR2 sequences are SGDLS and YYNGEE. Amplification of TCR beta CDR3 regions was performed using RNA transcripts as template. An initial round of RT-PCR targeting the TCR CDR3 relied on the HTBI primer set. TCRdb itself ran the multiplex PCR reads through MiXCR, one entry per CDR3 protein. The sample yields under 250,000 distinct CDR3 sequences, approximately 23% seen once. The sample is drawn from a study of T cells in Graves' hyperthyroidism and ophthalmopathy.

Sequenced material: blood. The chain links TRBV9 to TRBJ2-7; 11 bases are shared with TRBD2. The receptor's source is a woman in her 40s with Graves' ophthalmopathy. CDR3 nucleotides: TGTGCCAGCAGCTCCAGTCTAGCGGGAGGATCCGAGCAGTACTTC. Its translation is CASSSSLAGGSEQYF.